This TCR beta chain comes out of a study of response to subunit inactivated influenza vaccine. Each CDR3 protein gets one entry after TCRdb re-called the RT-PCR reads with MiXCR. The data contain about 780,000 distinct CDR3 sequences, roughly 20% of them singletons. Germline V gene lookup returns CDR1 SGHRS and CDR2 YFSETQ. CDR3 length: 14 amino acids. The V end lost 0 bases, the J end lost 2 bases, and 9 bases lay between the germline ends. This receptor was obtained from a man in his fifties who received an inactivated influenza vaccine. Sequencing was performed on PBMCs from blood, taken roughly 5 days after vaccination. The gene calls are TRBV5-1 and TRBJ2-7; no reliable D call. This chain's CDR3 is CASSLVGVAYEQYF. DNA for the CDR3: TGCGCCAGCAGCTTGGTTGGGGTAGCCTACGAGCAGTACTTC.